Following are 8 T cell receptor beta chains from one sample sequenced in a study of blood T cell repertoires in COVID-19. The data were produced by immunoSEQ multiplex PCR, yet TCRdb's version contains in-frame clones alone and is incomplete. The sample has tens of thousands of clones, 85% to 90% seen once. The sample taken for sequencing was peripheral blood. The receptors originated from a man aged 65-85 years with active COVID-19.

The J gene is TRBJ1-1, the V gene TRBV2; 7 nucleotides match TRBD1. CDR1 is SNHLY and CDR2 is FYNNEI in the germline V gene. J lost 3 bases, V lost 7 bases, and 14 bases had no gene match. There are 16 residues in the CDR3. The CDR3 DNA reads as TGTGCCAGCATTTTTCTGAGAGGGGGCGAGGACACTGAAGCTTTCTTT. Protein product: CASIFLRGGEDTEAFF.

The chain couples TRBV7-8 to TRBJ2-7; possibly TRBD1 for D (6 bases). The CDR3 extends over 14 amino acids. Germline V gene data show CDR1 as SGHVS and CDR2 as FQNEAQ. V lost 2 bases, J lost 7 bases, and 15 bases lay in between. CDR3 sequence: CASSLTSDGTEQYF. In nucleotides, the CDR3 is TGTGCCAGCAGCTTAACCTCCGACGGGACAGAGCAGTACTTC. Full variable domain (missing parts from reference TRBV7-8 and TRBJ2-7): GAGVSQSPRYKVAKRGQDVALRCDPISGHVSLFWYQQALGQGPEFLTYFQNEAQLDKSGLPSDRFFAERPEGSVSTLKIQRTQQEDSAVYLCASSLTSDGTEQYFGPGTRLTVT.

This chain connects TRBV5-4 to TRBJ1-5, with 7 positions matching TRBD1. Per the germline V gene, CDR1 is SGHNT and CDR2 is YYREEE (reference sequence). The CDR3 is 17 amino acids. V lost 4 bases, J lost 0 bases, and 10 bases stayed unmatched. CDR3 protein: CASSQGGGQLSNQPQHF. For the CDR3, the DNA is TGTGCCAGCAGCCAAGGGGGCGGACAGCTTAGCAATCAGCCCCAGCATTTT. Complete variable domain (other parts from reference TRBV5-4 and TRBJ1-5): ETGVTQSPTHLIKTRGQQVTLRCSSQSGHNTVSWYQQALGQGPQFIFQYYREEENGRGNFPPRFSGLQFPNYSSELNVNALELDDSALYLCASSQGGGQLSNQPQHFGDGTRLSIL.

The DNA of the CDR3 is TGTGCCAGCAGTTACGATTCGTCCGGGGGGGCCACAGATACGCAGTATTTT. Amino acids: CASSYDSSGGATDTQYF. The chain uses TRBV6-2 or TRBV6-3 and TRBJ2-3; 8 bases fit TRBD2. This CDR3 comprises 17 residues. Germline V gene lookup returns CDR1 MNHEY and CDR2 SVGEGT. V lost 2 bases, J lost 2 bases, and 9 bases stayed unmatched.

This sequence joins TRBV28 and TRBJ2-7; D is possibly TRBD2 (6 bases). Trimming removed 5 bases at V and 3 bases at J, with 11 bases between. Germline V lookup: CDR1 MDHEN, CDR2 SYDVKM. The CDR3 totals 13 residues. The CDR3 DNA reads TGTGCCAGCAGTACGGGGGTCATCTACGAGCAGTACTTC. Translating it yields CASSTGVIYEQYF.

A word on this clone: The sample contains more than one DNA sequence encoding this CDR3. The genes are TRBV7-2 and TRBJ2-5, with TRBD1 as a possible D gene (6 bases). The V end was cut by 3 bases, the J end by 5 bases, with 10 bases between. CDR1 and CDR2 (germline): SGHTA, FQGNSA. The CDR3 loop spans 13 amino acids. The CDR3: CASSFQGLETQYF. The CDR3 bases are TGTGCCAGCAGCTTCCAGGGGCTGGAGACCCAGTACTTC.

V gene TRBV15 combines with J gene TRBJ2-6; D not resolved. Germline CDR1 reads LNHNV; CDR2 reads YYDKDF (reference sequence). The CDR3 runs to 13 residues. Trimming removed 7 bases from V and 2 bases from J, with 6 bases in between. CDR3 in amino acids: CATNRAGANVLTF. The CDR3 coding sequence is TGTGCCACCAATCGGGCTGGGGCCAACGTCCTGACTTTC.

V usage is TRBV3-1 (or the pseudogene TRBV3-2) and J usage is TRBJ2-3, with D possibly being TRBD2 (6 bases). Germline V gene sequence: CDR1 LGHDT, CDR2 YNNKEL (reference sequence). Trimming pared 4 bases from V and 3 bases from J, leaving 11 bases between. The CDR3 covers 14 residues. CDR3 bases: TGTGCCAGCAGCCGGTCGGGGGTAACAGATACGCAGTATTTT. It specifies CASSRSGVTDTQYF.